This TCR beta chain was sequenced in a study of blood T cells in healthy people across ages. The CDR3 contains 15 residues. The germline V gene encodes CDR1 SGDLS and CDR2 YYNGEE. V was clipped by 4 bases and J by 5 bases, with 17 bases between them. A sample-barcoded 5' primer and a J-beta primer mix were used in a second PCR of roughly 7 to 11 cycles. TCRdb processed the 5' RACE reads anew with MiXCR; each CDR3 protein has one entry. The sample yields over 1,500,000 distinct CDR3 sequences, around 48% seen once. The V and J genes are TRBV9 and TRBJ2-3; D assignment may be TRBD1 or TRBD2 (6 bases each). The sequence was obtained from a woman in her thirties or forties in good health. The sequenced sample was blood. CDR3 nucleotide sequence: TGTGCCAGCAGCACGTGGAGGGGGACGGTAGATACGCAGTATTTT. Its protein product is CASSTWRGTVDTQYF.